The 32 T cell receptor beta chains below come from one sample, sequenced in a study of post-analysis software for immune sequencing data. The TCR beta cDNA libraries contained unique molecular identifiers. TCRdb reprocessed the PCR reads with MiXCR, giving one entry per CDR3 protein. Of approximately 690,000 distinct CDR3 sequences in the sample, 55% to 60% were seen once. The study's findings and limits: There were roughly 5 TRBV segments more frequent in patients than controls, and TRBV5-6, TRBV5-1 and TRBV20-1 were among them.

What these receptors recognize is not known. Sequencing was performed on blood. The receptors were gathered from a girl aged 2-10 years with multiple sclerosis.

This chain connects TRBV4-1 to TRBJ1-1; TRBD1 matches at 10 bases. Germline trimming cut 4 bases from V and 3 bases from J; bases unmatched to any gene: 11. This CDR3 has 17 residues. CDR1 MGHRA and CDR2 YSYEKL come from the germline V gene. In nucleotides, the CDR3 is TGCGCCAGCAGCCCCGTAGACAGGGGGCTATGGGACACTGAAGCTTTCTTT. Protein: CASSPVDRGLWDTEAFF.

The chain uses TRBV20-1 and TRBJ1-2; D may be TRBD1 (5 bases). Germline CDR1 DFQATT, CDR2 SNEGSKA (reference sequence). V gave up 0 bases and J gave up 6 bases, with 14 bases separating them. The CDR3 sequence is 14 residues long. CDR3 nucleotides: TGCAGTGCTAGAGATCCTAGGGGAGAGGATGGCTACACCTTC. It codes for CSARDPRGEDGYTF.

This clonotype showed up just a few times. This chain links TRBV12-3 or TRBV12-4 with TRBJ1-2; TRBD1 matches at 10 bases. Losses at the gene ends were 4 bases for V and 6 bases for J; bases not matched to a gene: 11. The CDR3 runs 16 residues. CDR3 in amino acids: CASSWAGTGEINGYTF. In DNA form, the CDR3 reads TGTGCCAGCAGTTGGGCCGGGACAGGGGAAATCAATGGCTACACCTTC.

This clonotype was counted only a few times. This rearrangement joins TRBV5-1 to TRBJ2-1, with TRBD2 matching 13 bases. The CDR3 is made up of 18 amino acids. The V gene end was trimmed by 4 bases and the J gene end by 0 bases; junction bases not matched to a gene: 7. CDR1 and CDR2 from the germline V gene are SGHRS and YFSETQ. The DNA of the CDR3 is TGCGCCAGCAGCAGTGGACTAGCGGGAGCCCACTCCTACAATGAGCAGTTCTTC. This gives the protein CASSSGLAGAHSYNEQFF.

The chain combines TRBV10-3 with TRBJ2-5, with D perhaps TRBD1 or TRBD2 (6 bases each). This CDR3 comprises 14 residues. Deletions cut 4 bases from V and 5 bases from J, with 14 bases between. The germline CDR1 and CDR2 sequences are ENHRY and SYGVKD. The CDR3 coding sequence is TGTGCCATCAGTGGGGACACCCGGGGGGAGACCCAGTACTTC. This sequence encodes CAISGDTRGETQYF.

The chain couples TRBV9 to TRBJ1-5; tentatively, D is TRBD1 (5 bases). This CDR3 spans 14 amino acids. Germline assignment: CDR1 SGDLS and CDR2 YYNGEE. Deletions cut 0 bases from V and 7 bases from J, with 11 bases between. The DNA for the CDR3 is TGTGCCAGCAGCGTAGGGAGGGACGGCCAGCCCCAGCATTTT. Its translation is CASSVGRDGQPQHF. Full variable domain (rest looked up from reference TRBV9 and TRBJ1-5): DSGVTQTPKHLITATGQRVTLRCSPRSGDLSVYWYQQSLDQGLQFLIQYYNGEERAKGNILERFSAQQFPDLHSELNLSSLELGDSALYFCASSVGRDGQPQHFGDGTRLSIL.

This clonotype was counted only a few times. This rearrangement joins TRBV20-1 to TRBJ2-4, with 15 bases identical to TRBD2. The V gene's germline CDR1 is DFQATT and CDR2 SNEGSKA (reference sequence). Trimming took 5 bases from V and 1 from J; bases not matched to a gene: 12. The CDR3 spans 19 residues. The CDR3 region is CSAPSWTSGRAGAKNIQYF. DNA of the CDR3: TGCAGTGCTCCTTCTTGGACTAGCGGGAGGGCCGGGGCCAAAAACATTCAGTACTTC.

V and J are TRBV10-3 and TRBJ1-2; D possibly corresponds to TRBD1 (5 bases). There are 16 residues in the CDR3. Trimming shortened V by 0 bases and J by 8 bases, and 19 bases separated the two germline ends. In germline, CDR1 is ENHRY, CDR2 SYGVKD. In nucleotides, the CDR3 is TGTGCCATCAGTGAGTCGCTGGGTACAGGACTTCGGGGCTACACCTTC. Its protein product is CAISESLGTGLRGYTF.

The chain uses TRBV12-3 or TRBV12-4 and TRBJ2-6, with TRBD1 matching over 9 bases. The length of the CDR3 is 19 residues. With V trimmed by 3 bases and J by 0 bases, 9 bases remained unmatched. The CDR3 region is CASSFLRDRASSGANVLTF. CDR3 DNA sequence: TGTGCCAGCAGTTTCCTCCGGGACAGGGCTAGCTCTGGGGCCAACGTCCTGACTTTC.

This clonotype turned up a few times. The V call is TRBV10-2, the J call TRBJ2-7; 7 nucleotides agree with TRBD2. V lost 0 bases to trimming and J lost 3 bases; unmatched junction nucleotides: 2. Germline CDR1 WSHSY, CDR2 SAAADI. The CDR3 has 14 amino acids. CDR3 residues: CASSESTGGYEQYF. CDR3 DNA sequence: TGCGCCAGCAGTGAGTCGACGGGAGGCTACGAGCAGTACTTC.

On this clonotype: At one end, the junction sequence differs from germline, possibly due to a read error. The rearrangement uses TRBV20-1 and TRBJ2-3, with 8 bases fitting TRBD1. Germline V gives CDR1 DFQATT, CDR2 SNEGSKA (reference sequence). This CDR3 has 14 amino acids. The CDR3 region is CSARDRFSTDAQYF. In nucleotides, the CDR3 is TGCAGTGCGCGGGACAGGTTCAGCACAGATGCGCAGTATTTT.

This rearrangement joins TRBV5-5 to TRBJ2-6; 9 bases are shared with TRBD1. Unmatched junction bases numbered 6, after V lost 5 bases and J lost 0 bases. The germline V gene encodes CDR1 SGHKS and CDR2 YYEKEE (reference sequence). The CDR3 has 17 amino acids. CDR3 in amino acids: CASRRTGAYSGANVLTF. DNA of the CDR3: TGTGCCAGCAGGCGGACAGGGGCCTACTCTGGGGCCAACGTCCTGACTTTC.

The chain couples TRBV7-2 to TRBJ1-1; TRBD1 matches 9 bases. The CDR3 extends over 13 amino acids. Trimming took 4 bases from V and 10 from J; bases not matched to a gene: 7. Germline assignment: CDR1 SGHTA and CDR2 FQGNSA. CDR3 bases: TGTGCCAGCAGCTCTAACAGGGGGCCAGTAGCTTTCTTT. Residues: CASSSNRGPVAFF.

There are a few counts of this clonotype. V is TRBV5-1 and J is TRBJ1-2; 12 bases agree with TRBD1. This CDR3 has 15 amino acids. J was trimmed by 5 bases and V by 3 bases; bases with no gene match: 5. Germline lookup yields CDR1 SGHRS and CDR2 YFSETQ. The CDR3 spells CASSSGTGGLYGYTF. The CDR3 DNA is TGCGCCAGCAGCTCGGGGACAGGGGGCTTGTATGGCTACACCTTC.

The chain links TRBV10-3 to TRBJ2-7; 11 nucleotides match TRBD2. The CDR3 has 15 residues. The germline V gene has CDR1 ENHRY and CDR2 SYGVKD. V was pared by 2 bases and J by 2 bases, with 2 bases of the junction left unmatched. CDR3 amino acids: CAISEETSGAYEQYF. CDR3 nucleotide sequence: TGTGCCATCAGTGAGGAGACTAGCGGGGCCTACGAGCAGTACTTC.

The V and J genes are TRBV11-3 and TRBJ2-3, with 10 bases that match TRBD1. CDR3 size: 15 residues. Germline V lookup: CDR1 SGHNT, CDR2 YENEEA. With V trimmed by 5 bases and J by 4 bases, 6 bases remained unmatched. The CDR3 DNA reads as TGTGCCAGCAGCCGCGGGGACAGGGGCCCAGATACGCAGTATTTT. It is translated as CASSRGDRGPDTQYF.

The V call is TRBV6-1, the J call TRBJ2-1; 7 positions match TRBD2. J lost 2 bases, V lost 5 bases, and 9 bases had no gene match. This CDR3 is 16 amino acids long. Per germline, CDR1 MNHNS and CDR2 SASEGT. The CDR3 DNA sequence: TGTGCCAGCAGTCCTCTAGCGGCAGCCCCCTACAATGAGCAGTTCTTC. Amino acids: CASSPLAAAPYNEQFF.

The chain has TRBV29-1 and TRBJ2-7; D is undetermined. With the DNA end fitting TRBJ2-5 better, the J assignment may be wrong. Germline assignment: CDR1 SQVTM and CDR2 ANQGSEA. The CDR3 runs to 11 residues. CDR3 nucleotides: TGCAGCGTCCCGAAAGGGCAGACCCAGTACTTC. It yields the protein CSVPKGQTQYF.

This clonotype was detected only a few times. CDR3 sequence: CASRPRPFSKGNEQFF. The CDR3 bases are TGTGCCAGCAGACCCCGACCCTTCAGCAAGGGCAATGAGCAGTTCTTC. The chain couples TRBV6-6 to TRBJ2-1; D call uncertain. CDR3 length: 16 residues. V was trimmed by 6 bases and J by 6 bases, leaving 21 bases between them. Germline loops: CDR1 MNHNY, CDR2 SVGAGI (reference sequence).

Only a few counts were recorded for this clonotype. The V gene is TRBV6-1, the J gene TRBJ2-2, with D perhaps matching TRBD2 (5 bases). Looked up from germline, CDR1 is MNHNS and CDR2 is SASEGT. V lost 8 bases and J lost 6, with 19 bases in between. The CDR3 loop spans 15 amino acids. The CDR3 spells CASEFASSQAGELFF. CDR3 coding DNA: TGTGCCAGCGAATTCGCTAGCAGCCAAGCCGGGGAGCTGTTTTTT.

This clonotype was counted a few times. The genes are TRBV10-3 and TRBJ2-7; unclear D gene. The CDR3 totals 11 residues. V was shortened by 4 bases and J by 2 bases, with 3 bases between the two germline ends. Germline CDR1 reads ENHRY; CDR2 reads SYGVKD. The CDR3 is CAISGTYEQYF. The CDR3 DNA is TGTGCCATCAGTGGCACCTACGAGCAGTACTTC.

The rearrangement joins TRBV29-1 to TRBJ2-4; 8 nucleotides match TRBD1. The V gene's germline CDR1 is SQVTM and CDR2 ANQGSEA. The CDR3 contains 14 residues. After removal of 8 bases from V and 1 base from J, the junction contained 7 bases not matched to a gene. The DNA for the CDR3 is TGCAGCCTCGGACAGGGCTTGGCCAAAAACATTCAGTACTTC. This translates into CSLGQGLAKNIQYF.

J is TRBJ2-1 and V is TRBV7-2; 10 nucleotides line up with TRBD2. The CDR3 is 16 amino acids. With 5 bases clipped from V and 2 bases from J, the junction kept 6 bases outside the gene matches. Germline assignment: CDR1 SGHTA and CDR2 FQGNSA. The CDR3 loop reads CASSPESGGAYNEQFF. DNA of the CDR3: TGTGCCAGCAGCCCCGAGAGCGGGGGGGCCTACAATGAGCAGTTCTTC.

The chain couples TRBV11-2 to TRBJ2-5; 11 bases agree with TRBD2. V was pared by 4 bases and J by 2 bases, with 3 bases of the junction left unmatched. The length of the CDR3 is 15 residues. Germline V gives CDR1 SGHAT, CDR2 FQNNGV. This chain's CDR3 is CASSSVAGGQETQYF. The CDR3 nucleotides are TGTGCCAGCAGCTCTGTAGCGGGAGGGCAAGAGACCCAGTACTTC.

This clonotype appeared a few times. This sequence joins TRBV12-3 or TRBV12-4 and TRBJ2-5, with TRBD1 as a possible D gene (5 bases). This CDR3 spans 15 amino acids. V lost 3 bases, J lost 2 bases, and 13 bases lay in between. In DNA, the CDR3 is TGTGCCAGCAGTTTGGCAGGGTTGGGGCAAGAGACCCAGTACTTC. Translated, it gives CASSLAGLGQETQYF.

The rearrangement uses TRBV6-5 and TRBJ2-5; 8 nucleotides align to TRBD2. Trimming removed 4 bases from V and 3 bases from J; junction bases left unmatched: 10. Germline lookup yields CDR1 MNHEY and CDR2 SVGAGI. The CDR3 consists of 16 residues. Here the CDR3 DNA reads TGTGCCAGCAGTTCCCCGGCGGGGGGAAGAAAAGAGACCCAGTACTTC. Its protein product is CASSSPAGGRKETQYF.

The J gene is TRBJ2-5, the V gene TRBV9, with 7 bases matching TRBD1. Germline V lookup: CDR1 SGDLS, CDR2 YYNGEE. V lost 3 bases and J lost 0; bases outside the gene matches: 14. This CDR3 is 18 amino acids long. CDR3 loop: CASSAWRGWDRNQETQYF. CDR3 DNA sequence: TGTGCCAGCAGCGCGTGGCGAGGCTGGGACAGAAACCAAGAGACCCAGTACTTC.

The chain uses TRBV5-1 and TRBJ1-1, with TRBD1 matching 7 bases. Germline V gene lookup returns CDR1 SGHRS and CDR2 YFSETQ. The CDR3 contains 16 residues. V lost 0 bases to trimming and J lost 3 bases; unmatched junction nucleotides: 8. The CDR3: CASSLALTGADTEAFF. The CDR3 DNA sequence: TGCGCCAGCAGCTTGGCCCTTACAGGGGCGGACACTGAAGCTTTCTTT.

This rearrangement joins TRBV19 to TRBJ1-4; 7 nucleotides line up with TRBD1. The V gene's germline CDR1 is LNHDA and CDR2 SQIVND (reference sequence). CDR3 length: 14 residues. J was trimmed by 6 bases and V by 6 bases; bases with no gene match: 7. The CDR3 coding sequence is TGTGCCAGTAGCCCGGGACAGACGTATGAAAAACTGTTTTTT. The encoded protein is CASSPGQTYEKLFF.

The CDR3 DNA sequence: TGTGCCAGTGATCTCAGGGGACCAAGCACAGATACGCAGTATTTT. Translating it yields CASDLRGPSTDTQYF. The chain employs TRBV11-2 and TRBJ2-3; a possible D gene is TRBD1 (6 bases). Deletions cut 9 bases from V and 0 bases from J, with 16 bases between. In germline, CDR1 is SGHAT, CDR2 FQNNGV. This CDR3 has 15 amino acids.

The V gene is TRBV5-1, the J gene TRBJ1-1; D remains ambiguous. CDR3 length equals 15 residues. The germline gives CDR1 SGHRS, CDR2 YFSETQ. V lost 4 bases, J lost 0 bases, and 13 bases lay in between. The CDR3 DNA sequence: TGCGCCAGCAGCCCCGGATTCGGACTGAACACTGAAGCTTTCTTT. Encoded protein: CASSPGFGLNTEAFF.

This clonotype occurred a few times. The DNA for the CDR3 is TGTGCCAGCAGCTCCGGAAGACAGTCAAAAGAGACCCAGTACTTC. As protein: CASSSGRQSKETQYF. The chain links TRBV7-7 to TRBJ2-5; a possible D gene is TRBD1 (5 bases). The V gene's germline CDR1 is SSHAT and CDR2 FNYEAQ (reference sequence). V was clipped by 4 bases and J by 3 bases, with 15 bases between them. This CDR3 spans 15 amino acids.